A single sample is the source of the 25 T cell receptor beta chains below, sequenced in a study of blood T cell repertoires in COVID-19 (dated by TCRdb to about 2020). Library construction relied on the immunoSEQ multiplex PCR assay. The source is immuneACCESS, and TCRdb retained only in-frame sequences with V and J called. Part of the clones is not carried over; for the studies checked, unresolved V genes explain less than half of this, and the remainder is unexplained. The sample table lists roughly 260,000 clones, about 91% of them with a count of one. 2.5% to 3% of the sample goes to the ten largest clones. Material: peripheral blood. These receptors all come from a person aged 18 to 35 with COVID-19, enrolled during active disease.

The chain couples TRBV2 to TRBJ1-4, with a weak D call TRBD1 (5 bases). V dropped 8 bases and J dropped 5 bases, with 18 bases sitting between them. Germline lookup yields CDR1 SNHLY and CDR2 FYNNEI. This CDR3 comprises 15 residues. This CDR3 is CASLLNTGLNEKLFF. CDR3 coding DNA: TGTGCCAGCCTTTTGAATACAGGCCTAAATGAAAAACTGTTTTTT.

The chain couples TRBV24-1 to TRBJ2-7, with no clear D. This CDR3 region has 13 residues. The germline V gene has CDR1 KGHDR and CDR2 SFDVKD. Trimming removed 10 bases from V and 0 bases from J, with 12 bases in between. The CDR3 coding sequence is TGTGCCACTAGTACGGCGGACTCCTACGAGCAGTACTTC. Translating gives CATSTADSYEQYF.

The chain is built from TRBV3-1 (or the pseudogene TRBV3-2) and TRBJ1-2; D remains ambiguous. The germline V and J ends were trimmed by 2 bases and 8 bases, with 6 bases remaining between them. Germline values: CDR1 LGHDT, CDR2 YNNKEL (reference sequence). The CDR3 runs 11 residues. The CDR3 DNA reads as TGTGCCAGCAGCCAAACTACGGGCTACACCTTC. Residues: CASSQTTGYTF.

The table lists this clone with a count of one. The genes are TRBV9 and TRBJ2-1; D possibly corresponds to TRBD1 (6 bases). The CDR3 spans 14 residues. CDR1 is SGDLS, CDR2 YYNGEE, per germline. V gave up 4 bases and J gave up 1 base, with 9 bases separating them. Written as DNA, the CDR3 is TGTGCCAGCAGCCCAGGGGATTCCTACAATGAGCAGTTCTTC. It codes for CASSPGDSYNEQFF.

This chain links TRBV9 with TRBJ1-4; weak D call: TRBD1 (6 bases). Deletions cut 0 bases from V and 8 bases from J, with 20 bases between. CDR3 length: 17 residues. Germline V gene lookup returns CDR1 SGDLS and CDR2 YYNGEE. In DNA, the CDR3 is TGTGCCAGCAGCGTAGGAAACAGGGATACGCTGGACGAAAAACTGTTTTTT. It encodes CASSVGNRDTLDEKLFF.

This clone was found once. The chain couples TRBV11-1 to TRBJ2-7; weak D call: TRBD2 (5 bases). Trimming took off 2 bases at V and 0 bases at J, with 11 bases between the two ends. Germline values: CDR1 SGHAT, CDR2 FQDESV (reference sequence). The CDR3 has 15 residues. CDR3 protein: CASSLTAVSSYEQYF. The CDR3 bases are TGTGCCAGCAGCTTAACAGCGGTGAGCTCCTACGAGCAGTACTTC.

The chain joins TRBV7-9 to TRBJ1-2, with D possibly TRBD1 on 5 matching bases. V was cut by 4 bases and J by 1 base, with 19 bases left in between. This CDR3 is built from 17 residues. Looked up from germline, CDR1 is SEHNR and CDR2 is FQNEAQ (reference sequence). The CDR3 protein is CASSYGHGEDLNYGYTF. The CDR3 DNA reads as TGTGCCAGCAGCTATGGACACGGGGAGGACCTTAACTATGGCTACACCTTC. The full variable domain, in which reference TRBV7-9 and TRBJ1-2 provide the parts outside the CDR3, is DTGVSQNPRHKITKRGQNVTFRCDPISEHNRLYWYRQTLGQGPEFLTYFQNEAQLEKSRLLSDRFSAERPKGSFSTLEIQRTEQGDSAMYLCASSYGHGEDLNYGYTFGSGTRLTVV.

The sample holds one count of this clone. The J gene is TRBJ2-6, the V gene TRBV5-5, with D possibly matching TRBD1 (5 bases). Germline V gene sequence: CDR1 SGHKS, CDR2 YYEKEE (reference sequence). Trimming pared 3 bases from V and 1 base from J, leaving 8 bases between. The CDR3 covers 15 residues. The CDR3 reads CASSSQGSGANVLTF. The CDR3 coding sequence is TGTGCCAGCAGCTCCCAGGGATCTGGGGCCAACGTCCTGACTTTC. The whole variable domain, filled in from reference TRBV5-5 and TRBJ2-6, reads DAGVTQSPTHLIKTRGQQVTLRCSPISGHKSVSWYQQVLGQGPQFIFQYYEKEERGRGNFPDRFSARQFPNYSSELNVNALLLGDSALYLCASSSQGSGANVLTFGAGSRLTVL.

The V gene is TRBV6-1, the J gene TRBJ1-1; 9 positions match TRBD1. V shed 4 bases, J shed 3 bases, and the junction held 9 bases outside the gene matches. CDR1 is MNHNS, CDR2 SASEGT, per germline. CDR3 length: 16 amino acids. CDR3 loop: CASSGWTGASHTEAFF. The CDR3 DNA reads as TGTGCCAGCAGTGGATGGACAGGGGCCTCTCACACTGAAGCTTTCTTT.

The chain has TRBV4-1 and TRBJ1-1; possibly TRBD1 for D (5 bases). Germline V gene lookup returns CDR1 MGHRA and CDR2 YSYEKL. Between the trimmed V and J ends, which lost 0 bases and 0 bases, there was a span of 20 bases. This CDR3 spans 19 amino acids. The CDR3 sequence is CASSQDLWIDRPLNTEAFF. CDR3 DNA: TGCGCCAGCAGCCAAGACCTTTGGATAGACAGACCATTGAACACTGAAGCTTTCTTT.

The CDR3 DNA reads TGTGCCAGCAGCGAGGGGACTAGCGGGACCGCCTACAATGAGCAGTTCTTC. It encodes CASSEGTSGTAYNEQFF. The chain uses TRBV9 and TRBJ2-1, with 13 nucleotides matching TRBD2. The CDR3 consists of 17 residues. Germline trimming cut 3 bases from V and 2 bases from J; bases unmatched to any gene: 5. Germline lookup yields CDR1 SGDLS and CDR2 YYNGEE.

V gene TRBV9 combines with J gene TRBJ1-5, with a weak D call TRBD1 (5 bases). V lost 8 bases to trimming and J lost 0 bases, with 18 bases between them. Germline V gene lookup returns CDR1 SGDLS and CDR2 YYNGEE. The CDR3 is 16 amino acids. The CDR3 region is CARKVAGINSNQPQHF. Here the CDR3 DNA reads TGTGCCAGAAAAGTCGCAGGGATTAATAGCAATCAGCCCCAGCATTTT.

The CDR3 region is CASSVEETSFSGNTIYF. The CDR3 DNA reads as TGTGCCAGCAGCGTAGAAGAGACTTCCTTCTCTGGAAACACCATATATTTT. The chain links TRBV9 to TRBJ1-3; D remains unclear. The CDR3 extends over 17 amino acids. With 0 bases removed from V and 0 bases from J, the gap between germline ends came to 13 bases. Per germline, CDR1 SGDLS and CDR2 YYNGEE.

The chain couples TRBV3-1 (or the pseudogene TRBV3-2) to TRBJ2-7; 9 positions agree with TRBD1. Losses at the gene ends were 6 bases for V and 7 bases for J; bases not matched to a gene: 10. The CDR3 consists of 14 residues. The V gene's germline CDR1 is LGHDT and CDR2 YNNKEL (reference sequence). The CDR3 DNA reads as TGTGCCAGCAGTAAACAGGGGGCAACTAAGGAGCAGTACTTC. Translating it yields CASSKQGATKEQYF.

This clone was picked up a small number of times. The V and J genes are TRBV11-2 and TRBJ1-1; TRBD1 matches at 9 bases. This CDR3 contains 16 residues. Looked up from germline, CDR1 is SGHAT and CDR2 is FQNNGV. The V gene end was trimmed by 3 bases and the J gene end by 4 bases; junction bases not matched to a gene: 9. The CDR3 sequence: CASSFGQGLEGTEAFF. The CDR3 DNA reads TGTGCCAGCAGCTTCGGACAGGGGTTAGAAGGCACTGAAGCTTTCTTT.

This chain joins TRBV6-5 and TRBJ2-3; 7 nucleotides line up with TRBD1. The length of the CDR3 is 14 residues. Trimming cost V 2 bases and J 6 bases; bases outside gene matches: 5. CDR1 and CDR2 (germline): MNHEY, SVGAGI. Here the CDR3 reads CASSYGTVEDTQYF. Here the CDR3 DNA reads TGTGCCAGCAGTTACGGGACAGTTGAGGATACGCAGTATTTT.

The gene calls are TRBV19 and TRBJ2-5; 10 positions agree with TRBD2. This CDR3 has 17 residues. The V segment lost 3 bases and the J segment 7 bases; nucleotides outside the gene matches: 14. CDR1 LNHDA and CDR2 SQIVND come from the germline V gene (reference sequence). CDR3 region: CASSMGPSGSGLGTQYF. The CDR3 DNA is TGTGCCAGTAGTATGGGGCCTAGCGGGAGTGGTTTGGGGACCCAGTACTTC.

The gene calls are TRBV5-4 and TRBJ2-1; TRBD2 matches at 10 bases. V was clipped by 0 bases and J by 8 bases; unmatched bases: 5. Germline V gives CDR1 SGHNT, CDR2 YYREEE (reference sequence). This CDR3 region has 15 residues. The CDR3 is CASSLDLAGVHEQFF. The CDR3 region has the DNA TGTGCCAGCAGCTTGGACCTAGCGGGAGTACATGAGCAGTTCTTC.

The V gene is TRBV5-1, the J gene TRBJ2-2; 7 nucleotides agree with TRBD2. Germline CDR1 and CDR2: SGHRS and YFSETQ. Trimming removed 1 base from V and 3 bases from J; junction bases left unmatched: 3. The CDR3 spans 15 residues. This CDR3 is CASSLNGGDTGELFF. Here the CDR3 DNA reads TGCGCCAGCAGCTTGAATGGGGGGGACACCGGGGAGCTGTTTTTT. Using reference TRBV5-1 and TRBJ2-2 for the parts outside the CDR3, the full variable domain is KAGVTQTPRYLIKTRGQQVTLSCSPISGHRSVSWYQQTPGQGLQFLFEYFSETQRNKGNFPGRFSGRQFSNSRSEMNVSTLELGDSALYLCASSLNGGDTGELFFGEGSRLTVL.

The chain joins TRBV5-1 to TRBJ2-7; a weak D match, TRBD2 (5 bases). Looked up from germline, CDR1 is SGHRS and CDR2 is YFSETQ. CDR3 length: 15 amino acids. V shed 1 base and J shed 3 bases, with 14 bases lying between them. The CDR3 sequence: CASSLSLGILYEQYF. CDR3 coding DNA: TGCGCCAGCAGCTTGAGCCTCGGGATCCTCTACGAGCAGTACTTC.

Note on this clone: This CDR3 is also generated by other DNA sequences in the sample. The CDR3 loop reads CASTTGSYEQYF. The CDR3 DNA reads TGTGCCAGCACGACAGGGTCCTACGAGCAGTACTTC. This rearrangement joins TRBV28 to TRBJ2-7, with 7 bases that match TRBD1. There are 12 residues in the CDR3. Per the germline V gene, CDR1 is MDHEN and CDR2 is SYDVKM. J was trimmed by 1 base and V by 7 bases; bases with no gene match: 1.

The chain carries TRBV5-1 and TRBJ2-7; 13 bases line up with TRBD2. The CDR3 covers 18 residues. From germline, CDR1 is SGHRS and CDR2 YFSETQ. The V and J ends lost 4 bases and 4 bases, in that order; junction bases with no gene match: 14. CDR3 protein: CASSTGTSGTSLSYEQYF. The CDR3 DNA follows: TGCGCCAGCAGCACCGGGACTAGCGGGACCTCGTTGAGTTACGAGCAGTACTTC.

V is TRBV6-6 and J is TRBJ2-2; 10 nucleotides agree with TRBD2. Germline V lookup: CDR1 MNHNY, CDR2 SVGAGI (reference sequence). V was pared by 7 bases and J by 5 bases, with 4 bases of the junction left unmatched. This CDR3 region has 14 residues. CDR3 coding DNA: TGTGCCAGCACCCCTAGCGGGAGTACCGGGGAGCTGTTTTTT. Translating gives CASTPSGSTGELFF.

The chain carries TRBV15 and TRBJ1-4; 8 nucleotides agree with TRBD1. With 8 bases clipped from V and 7 bases from J, the junction kept 9 bases outside the gene matches. Germline V gene data show CDR1 as LNHNV and CDR2 as YYDKDF (reference sequence). The CDR3 has 14 residues. The CDR3 spells CATARTGPGEKLFF. CDR3 coding DNA: TGTGCCACCGCGCGGACAGGGCCGGGTGAAAAACTGTTTTTT.

This rearrangement joins TRBV10-1 to TRBJ1-3; D is unresolved. The CDR3 runs 13 residues. V lost 6 bases and J lost 2, with 8 bases in between. Germline V gene data show CDR1 as WNHNN and CDR2 as SYGVQD (reference sequence). The CDR3 sequence: CASSPFPGNTIYF. In nucleotides, the CDR3 is TGCGCCAGCAGCCCTTTCCCTGGAAACACCATATATTTT.